The next 9 T cell receptor beta chains were all read from a single sample in a study of CD8+CD57+ T cells in acquired aplastic anemia listed by TCRdb under 2018. Sequencing relied on an Illumina HiSeq 2000. Genomic DNA was used as template for profiling of TCR beta VDJ combinations and CDR3 sequences. Starting from the raw public reads, TCRdb applied fastp trimming at Q25, assembled clones with MiXCR and retained in-frame beta chains. Each entry is one CDR3 protein sequence, shown with its most common DNA and genes. The sample includes under 350,000 distinct CDR3 sequences, with around three fifths observed a single time. The top ten clones comprise under 1.5% of the sample. Expansion of CD8+CD57+ cells had been shown by flow cytometry in the patients chosen for sequencing. The sample consisted of sorted CD4+, CD8+, or CD8+CD57+ T cells (not recorded which) from PBMCs. These receptors were obtained from a human donor with aplastic anemia.

The table lists this clonotype with many counts. This chain uses TRBV20-1 with TRBJ1-5; the D is unclear. The CDR3 is 14 amino acids. Germline loops: CDR1 DFQATT, CDR2 SNEGSKA (reference sequence). Trimming removed 3 bases at V and 0 bases at J, with 9 bases between. CDR3 bases: TGCAGTGCTAGCCCATATTATAGCAATCAGCCCCAGCATTTT. Encoded protein: CSASPYYSNQPQHF.

Regarding this clonotype: Sequence at one end of the junction differs from germline and may be a read error. The V and J genes are TRBV2 and TRBJ2-3, with 7 bases aligning to TRBD2. From germline, CDR1 is SNHLY and CDR2 FYNNEI. The CDR3 is 14 residues long. Written as DNA, the CDR3 is TGTGCCGGCAGTGATCGGCTAGCGGCAGATACGCAGTATTTT. Translated: CAGSDRLAADTQYF.

This clonotype has ten or more counts. This chain links TRBV7-7 with TRBJ2-5, with 12 bases aligning to TRBD2. Germline-derived CDR1 and CDR2 are SSHAT and FNYEAQ (reference sequence). The junction had 5 bases not matched to a gene; V was cut back by 1 base and J by 5 bases. CDR3 length: 16 amino acids. DNA of the CDR3: TGTGCCAGCAGCTTAGGGACTAGCGGGAAGATGGAGACCCAGTACTTC. Translated, it gives CASSLGTSGKMETQYF.

This rearrangement joins TRBV29-1 to TRBJ2-7; D possibly corresponds to TRBD1 (5 bases). Between the trimmed V and J ends, which lost 5 bases and 5 bases, there was a span of 22 bases. The germline V gene has CDR1 SQVTM and CDR2 ANQGSEA. The CDR3 contains 15 residues. CDR3 in amino acids: CSVLVQGRMKNEQYF. Written as DNA, the CDR3 is TGCAGCGTTTTGGTCCAGGGAAGGATGAAGAACGAGCAGTACTTC.

V usage is TRBV10-3 and J usage is TRBJ2-6; D remains ambiguous. Trimming took 2 bases from V and 0 from J, leaving 5 bases between them. The CDR3 consists of 15 residues. From germline, CDR1 is ENHRY and CDR2 SYGVKD. The CDR3 is CAISETASGANVLTF. The CDR3 region has the DNA TGTGCCATCAGTGAGACAGCCTCTGGGGCCAACGTCCTGACTTTC.

This sequence joins TRBV5-1 and TRBJ1-1, with D perhaps TRBD1 (5 bases). V gave up 2 bases and J gave up 4 bases, with 12 bases separating them. This CDR3 spans 14 amino acids. Germline assignment: CDR1 SGHRS and CDR2 YFSETQ. The CDR3 is CASSLGPRGTEAFF. DNA for the CDR3: TGCGCCAGCAGCTTAGGACCGAGGGGCACTGAAGCTTTCTTT.

Here the CDR3 DNA reads TGTGCCAGCAGCACGGACAGGGCCTCCTACGAGCAGTACTTC. Amino acids: CASSTDRASYEQYF. The genes are TRBV7-9 and TRBJ2-7; 8 bases agree with TRBD1. V was pared by 5 bases and J by 0 bases, with 3 bases of the junction left unmatched. The CDR3 is 14 amino acids. Germline loops: CDR1 SEHNR, CDR2 FQNEAQ (reference sequence).

The CDR3 DNA reads as TGCAGCGTTGAAGTCGAGGGTTACGAGCAGTACTTC. Amino acid sequence: CSVEVEGYEQYF. The chain employs TRBV29-1 and TRBJ2-7; D might be TRBD2 (5 bases). The length of the CDR3 is 12 residues. Trimming removed 1 base at V and 4 bases at J, with 8 bases between. Germline V gene lookup returns CDR1 SQVTM and CDR2 ANQGSEA.

This clonotype was recorded many times. J is TRBJ1-1 and V is TRBV19, with D hard to call. The germline CDR1 and CDR2 sequences are LNHDA and SQIVND (reference sequence). The CDR3 totals 13 residues. V lost 5 bases and J lost 1, with 8 bases in between. The CDR3 DNA reads TGTGCCAGTAGTTTCACCAAGAACACTGAAGCTTTCTTT. Translating it yields CASSFTKNTEAFF. Drawing the rest from reference TRBV19 and TRBJ1-1, the complete variable domain is DGGITQSPKYLFRKEGQNVTLSCEQNLNHDAMYWYRQDPGQGLRLIYYSQIVNDFQKGDIAEGYSVSREKKESFPLTVTSAQKNPTAFYLCASSFTKNTEAFFGQGTRLTVV.